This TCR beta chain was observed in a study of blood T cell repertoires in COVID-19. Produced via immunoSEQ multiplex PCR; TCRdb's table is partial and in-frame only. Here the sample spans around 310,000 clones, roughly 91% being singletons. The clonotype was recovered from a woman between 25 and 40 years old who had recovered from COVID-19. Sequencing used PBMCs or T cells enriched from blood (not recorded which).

The CDR3 sequence: CASTTGEDYGYTF. In DNA, the CDR3 is TGTGCCAGCACCACGGGGGAGGACTATGGCTACACCTTC. The rearrangement links TRBV6-6 to TRBJ1-2, with D possibly being TRBD1 (5 bases). From germline, CDR1 is MNHNY and CDR2 SVGAGI (reference sequence). The CDR3 covers 13 residues. V lost 7 bases and J 3 bases, leaving 12 bases between the germline ends.